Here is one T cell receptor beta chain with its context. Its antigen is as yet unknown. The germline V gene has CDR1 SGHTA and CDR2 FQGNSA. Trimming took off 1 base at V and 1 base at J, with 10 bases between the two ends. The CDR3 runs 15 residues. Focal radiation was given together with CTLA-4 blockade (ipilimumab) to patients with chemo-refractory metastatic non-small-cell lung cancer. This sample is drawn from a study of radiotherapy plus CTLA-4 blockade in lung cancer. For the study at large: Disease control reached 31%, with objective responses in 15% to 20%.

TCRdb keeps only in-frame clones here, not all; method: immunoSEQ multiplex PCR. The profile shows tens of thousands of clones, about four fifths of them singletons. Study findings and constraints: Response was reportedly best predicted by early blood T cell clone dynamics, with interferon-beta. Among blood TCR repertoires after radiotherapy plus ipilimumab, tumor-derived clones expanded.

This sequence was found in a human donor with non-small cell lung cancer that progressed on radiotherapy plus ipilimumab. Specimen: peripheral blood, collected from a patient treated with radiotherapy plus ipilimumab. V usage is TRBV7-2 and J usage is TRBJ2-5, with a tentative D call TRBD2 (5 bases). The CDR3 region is CASSLEVGVQETQYF. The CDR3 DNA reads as TGTGCCAGCAGCTTAGAGGTGGGAGTCCAAGAGACCCAGTACTTC.